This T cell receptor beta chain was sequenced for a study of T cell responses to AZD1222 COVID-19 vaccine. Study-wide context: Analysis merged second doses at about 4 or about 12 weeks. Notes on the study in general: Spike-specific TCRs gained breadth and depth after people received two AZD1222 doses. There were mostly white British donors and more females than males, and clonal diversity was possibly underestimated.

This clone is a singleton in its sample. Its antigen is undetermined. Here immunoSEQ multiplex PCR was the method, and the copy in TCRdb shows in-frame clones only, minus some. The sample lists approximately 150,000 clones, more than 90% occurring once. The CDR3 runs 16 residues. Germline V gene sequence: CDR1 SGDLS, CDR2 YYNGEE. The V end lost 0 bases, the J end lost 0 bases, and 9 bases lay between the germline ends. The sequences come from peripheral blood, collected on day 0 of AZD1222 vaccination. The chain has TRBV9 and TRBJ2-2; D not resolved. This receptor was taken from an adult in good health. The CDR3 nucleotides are TGTGCCAGCAGCGTAGGCCCCCCTACGAACACCGGGGAGCTGTTTTTT. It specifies CASSVGPPTNTGELFF.